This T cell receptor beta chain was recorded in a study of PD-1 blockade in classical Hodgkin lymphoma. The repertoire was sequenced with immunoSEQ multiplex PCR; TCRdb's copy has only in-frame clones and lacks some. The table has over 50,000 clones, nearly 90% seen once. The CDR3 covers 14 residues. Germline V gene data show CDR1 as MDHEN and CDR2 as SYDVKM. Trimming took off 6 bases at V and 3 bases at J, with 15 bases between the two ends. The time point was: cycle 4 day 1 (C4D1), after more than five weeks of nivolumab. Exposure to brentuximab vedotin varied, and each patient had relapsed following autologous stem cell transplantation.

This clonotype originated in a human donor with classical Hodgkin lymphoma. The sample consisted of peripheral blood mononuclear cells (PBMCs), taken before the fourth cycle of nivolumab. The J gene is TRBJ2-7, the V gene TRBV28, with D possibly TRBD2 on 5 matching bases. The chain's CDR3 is CASSLTSGGYEQYF. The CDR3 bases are TGTGCCAGCAGCCTAACTAGTGGCGGCTACGAGCAGTACTTC.